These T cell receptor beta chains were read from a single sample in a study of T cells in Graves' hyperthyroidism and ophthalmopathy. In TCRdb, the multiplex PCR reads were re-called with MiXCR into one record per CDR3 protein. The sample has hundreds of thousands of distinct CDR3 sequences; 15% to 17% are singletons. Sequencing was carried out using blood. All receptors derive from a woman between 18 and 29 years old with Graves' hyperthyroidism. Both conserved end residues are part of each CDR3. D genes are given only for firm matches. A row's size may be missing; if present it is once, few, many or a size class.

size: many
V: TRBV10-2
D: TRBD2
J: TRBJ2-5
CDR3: CASKTSGSETQYF
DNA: TGCGCCAGCAAGACTAGCGGGAGCGAGACCCAGTACTTC

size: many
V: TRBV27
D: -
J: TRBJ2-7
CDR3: CASSFRSGSRLYF
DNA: TGTGCCAGCAGTTTTAGGTCGGGGAGTAGGCTGTACTTC

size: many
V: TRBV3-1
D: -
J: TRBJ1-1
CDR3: CASSQRGRESEAFF
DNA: TGTGCCAGCAGCCAAAGGGGCAGGGAAAGTGAAGCTTTCTTT

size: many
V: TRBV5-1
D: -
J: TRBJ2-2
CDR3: CASSLMGELFF
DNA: TGCGCCAGCAGCTTGATGGGGGAGCTGTTTTTT

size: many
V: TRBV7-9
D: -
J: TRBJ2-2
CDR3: CASSWTGPANTGELFF
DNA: TGTGCCAGCAGCTGGACGGGGCCCGCGAACACCGGGGAGCTGTTTTTT

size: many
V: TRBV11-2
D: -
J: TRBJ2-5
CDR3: CASSLRGAWAQYF
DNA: TGTGCCAGCAGCTTAAGAGGGGCCTGGGCCCAGTACTTC

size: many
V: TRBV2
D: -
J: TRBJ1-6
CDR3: CASSWTEINSPLHF
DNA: TGTGCCAGCAGCTGGACAGAGATTAATTCACCCCTCCACTTT

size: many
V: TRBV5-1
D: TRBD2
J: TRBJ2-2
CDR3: CASKEAGTSGTGELFF
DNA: TGCGCCAGCAAAGAAGCCGGGACTAGCGGCACCGGGGAGCTGTTTTTT

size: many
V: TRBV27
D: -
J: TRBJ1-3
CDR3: CASGGTVSGNTIYF
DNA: TGTGCCAGCGGAGGGACCGTCTCTGGAAACACCATATATTTT

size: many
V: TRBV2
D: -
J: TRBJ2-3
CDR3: CASSVTTDTQYF
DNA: TGTGCCAGCAGTGTCACCACAGATACGCAGTATTTT

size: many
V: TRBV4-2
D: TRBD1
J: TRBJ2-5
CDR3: CASSQERDRPWETQYF
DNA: TGTGCCAGCAGCCAAGAACGGGACAGGCCGTGGGAGACCCAGTACTTC

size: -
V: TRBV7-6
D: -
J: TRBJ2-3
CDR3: CASSRDRSQIPQYF
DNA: TGTGCCAGCAGCCGCGACCGATCCCAGATCCCCCAGTATTTT